The 20 T cell receptor beta chains given below trace back to one sample, sequenced in a study of molecular identifiers for immune sequencing clone quantification. Each CDR3 protein gets one entry after TCRdb re-called the PCR reads with MiXCR. The sample lists about 65,000 distinct CDR3 sequences, roughly 17% occurring once. Source material: naive CD8+ T cells from blood, with Jurkat cell RNA spiked in. Documented subset: FACS-sorted CD8+CD4-CCR7+CD45RA+ naive T cells. Receptors originate from a human donor in good health. Some libraries in this study had Jurkat cell RNA spiked in.

This clonotype was recorded at least ten times. This chain links TRBV7-2 with TRBJ1-1; D may be TRBD1 (5 bases). Germline V gene sequence: CDR1 SGHTA, CDR2 FQGNSA. The CDR3 contains 12 residues. V lost 5 bases and J 10 bases, leaving 14 bases between the germline ends. In DNA form, the CDR3 reads TGTGCCAGCAGCCGACCGATAGGGGTAGCTTTCTTT. This codes for CASSRPIGVAFF.

This rearrangement joins TRBV27 to TRBJ2-3; D is ambiguous. Trimming cost V 7 bases and J 5 bases, with 7 bases left between them. The CDR3 length is 11 residues. The germline V gene encodes CDR1 MNHEY and CDR2 SMNVEV (reference sequence). In nucleotides, the CDR3 is TGTGCCAGCATCACCCGAGATACGCAGTATTTT. Residues: CASITRDTQYF.

The chain carries TRBV3-1 and TRBJ2-2, with D unclear. Germline V gives CDR1 LGHDT, CDR2 YNNKEL (reference sequence). There are 13 residues in the CDR3. Trimming stripped 6 bases from V and 1 base from J, with 6 bases between. Here the CDR3 DNA reads TGTGCCAGCAGGCCTTTGAACACCGGGGAGCTGTTTTTT. Translation: CASRPLNTGELFF.

The CDR3 coding sequence is TGTGCCAGCAGTTTAGTGCGCTACGAGCAGTACTTC. This codes for CASSLVRYEQYF. V is TRBV12-3 or TRBV12-4 and J is TRBJ2-7; D remains unclear. Trimming left V 1 base short and J 3 bases short, with 4 bases between. The CDR3 length is 12 residues.

This clonotype was found many times. The rearrangement joins TRBV15 to TRBJ2-5; 12 nucleotides line up with TRBD2. Trimming at V came to 1 base and at J to 4 bases, leaving 7 bases not matched to a gene. This CDR3 comprises 17 residues. Germline V CDR1 and CDR2: LNHNV, YYDKDF (reference sequence). CDR3 region: CATSRGLAGGPRETQYF. The CDR3 DNA reads TGTGCCACCAGCAGAGGCCTAGCGGGAGGGCCGCGAGAGACCCAGTACTTC.

This clonotype was seen repeatedly, ten times or more. The chain carries TRBV25-1 and TRBJ1-1; no clear D gene. In germline, CDR1 is MGHDK, CDR2 SYGVNS. V dropped 1 base and J dropped 6 bases, with 15 bases sitting between them. CDR3 length equals 15 residues. The DNA for the CDR3 is TGTGCCAGCAGTGAATCCCCCATCGGTTTCCCTGAAGCTTTCTTT. Protein product: CASSESPIGFPEAFF.

This clonotype was picked up many times. CDR3 in amino acids: CSVETGELAAYEQYF. In DNA form, the CDR3 reads TGCAGCGTTGAAACGGGGGAACTAGCGGCCTACGAGCAGTACTTC. The chain uses TRBV29-1 and TRBJ2-7, with 8 bases aligning to TRBD2. Germline-derived CDR1 and CDR2 are SQVTM and ANQGSEA. The J segment lost 2 bases and the V segment lost 2 bases, leaving 8 bases of the junction unmatched. CDR3 length equals 15 residues.

This clonotype has a count of ten or more. This CDR3 is CASSVSAGELFF. The CDR3 DNA reads TGTGCCAGCAGCGTTAGTGCCGGGGAGCTGTTTTTT. The chain uses TRBV9 and TRBJ2-2; D is uncertain. From germline, CDR1 is SGDLS and CDR2 YYNGEE. V lost 2 bases, J lost 6 bases, and 5 bases lay in between. The CDR3 covers 12 residues.

This clonotype was observed a handful of times. V usage is TRBV7-9 and J usage is TRBJ2-5, with 9 bases that match TRBD1. Trimming removed 3 bases from V and 0 bases from J; junction bases left unmatched: 2. CDR3 length: 15 residues. CDR1 is SEHNR, CDR2 FQNEAQ, per germline (reference sequence). The CDR3 is CASSFTGGDQETQYF. CDR3 in DNA: TGTGCCAGCAGCTTCACAGGGGGCGACCAAGAGACCCAGTACTTC.

This clonotype was seen many times. The chain employs TRBV10-3 and TRBJ2-5; 8 nucleotides line up with TRBD1. The CDR3 loop spans 14 amino acids. Germline V lookup: CDR1 ENHRY, CDR2 SYGVKD. Trimming took 3 bases from V and 3 from J; bases not matched to a gene: 3. The CDR3 loop is CAISDETGEETQYF. In nucleotides, the CDR3 is TGTGCCATCAGTGACGAGACAGGGGAAGAGACCCAGTACTTC.

Many counts were recorded for this clonotype. The V call is TRBV11-2, the J call TRBJ2-1; tentatively, D is TRBD1 (6 bases). Germline lookup yields CDR1 SGHAT and CDR2 FQNNGV. This CDR3 is 13 amino acids long. Trimming left V 5 bases short and J 6 bases short, with 11 bases between. The CDR3 protein is CASSLRQVNEQFF. The DNA of the CDR3 is TGTGCCAGCAGCCTGAGACAGGTCAATGAGCAGTTCTTC.

This clonotype was detected ten times or more. The CDR3 DNA is TGTGCCAGTTGCCCCGTGACTAGCACAGATACGCAGTATTTT. Translating gives CASCPVTSTDTQYF. The chain carries TRBV28 and TRBJ2-3; D not resolved. The ends were cut back, 9 bases at V and 0 bases at J, with 13 bases in the middle. CDR3 length: 14 residues. CDR1 is MDHEN and CDR2 is SYDVKM in the germline V gene.

This clonotype has a handful of counts. The chain carries TRBV14 and TRBJ2-7; D call uncertain. Germline CDR1 SGHDN, CDR2 FVKESK. V lost 1 base and J 3 bases, leaving 4 bases between the germline ends. The CDR3 extends over 12 amino acids. CDR3 amino acids: CASSQVYYEQYF. The CDR3 nucleotides are TGTGCCAGCAGCCAAGTTTACTACGAGCAGTACTTC.

V gene TRBV7-9 combines with J gene TRBJ2-7; 10 bases are shared with TRBD2. The germline CDR1 and CDR2 sequences are SEHNR and FQNEAQ (reference sequence). Germline trimming cut 8 bases from V and 4 bases from J; bases unmatched to any gene: 11. This CDR3 comprises 15 residues. As DNA, the CDR3 is TGTGCCAGCGGAGACCCAGGACTAGCGGAATACGAGCAGTACTTC. The encoded protein is CASGDPGLAEYEQYF.

This clonotype was seen at least ten times. The chain recombines TRBV30 with TRBJ2-1, with D perhaps matching TRBD1 or TRBD2 (6 bases each). The CDR3 is 15 amino acids. Deletions cut 4 bases from V and 8 bases from J, with 21 bases between. Germline V lookup: CDR1 GTSNPN, CDR2 SVGIG (reference sequence). CDR3: CAWTSLGGRGYEQFF. The CDR3 DNA reads TGTGCCTGGACGTCCCTGGGGGGCCGAGGATATGAGCAGTTCTTC.

This clonotype was picked up many times. The chain joins TRBV4-3 to TRBJ2-7; D unclear. The V end was cut by 5 bases, the J end by 2 bases, with 13 bases between. This CDR3 region has 14 residues. Germline CDR1 LGHNA, CDR2 YSLEER. Written as DNA, the CDR3 is TGCGCCAGCAGCTCCGAGGTAGAAACCTACGAGCAGTACTTC. This codes for CASSSEVETYEQYF.

A few counts support this clonotype. The chain joins TRBV5-3 to TRBJ2-2; D is perhaps TRBD1 (5 bases). TRBV5-3 is sorted into the ORF group, with uncertain function. This CDR3 is built from 15 residues. Trimming removed 5 bases from V and 3 bases from J, with 14 bases in between. The CDR3 bases are TGTGCCAGAAGGGTAGGGGAATTCGACACCGGGGAGCTGTTTTTT. Translation: CARRVGEFDTGELFF.

This clonotype was recorded at least ten times. The CDR3: CASSPQGTNYGYTF. In DNA, the CDR3 is TGTGCCAGCAGTCCCCAGGGGACCAACTATGGCTACACCTTC. The chain combines TRBV27 with TRBJ1-2; a possible D gene is TRBD1 (6 bases). With 5 bases removed from V and 2 bases from J, the gap between germline ends came to 12 bases. Germline V CDR1 and CDR2: MNHEY, SMNVEV (reference sequence). The CDR3 covers 14 residues.

This clonotype was observed a few times. This chain uses TRBV5-3 with TRBJ2-1; 10 bases are a match to TRBD2. TRBV5-3 carries the ORF label, with uncertain function. Trimming cost V 8 bases and J 4 bases; bases outside gene matches: 9. The CDR3 has 15 residues. The DNA of the CDR3 is TGTGCCAGCAGACAACTAGCGGGGAATTACAATGAGCAGTTCTTC. Amino acid sequence: CASRQLAGNYNEQFF.

At least ten counts were recorded for this clonotype. The genes are TRBV28 and TRBJ2-7; no reliable D call. Germline V gene lookup returns CDR1 MDHEN and CDR2 SYDVKM. CDR3 length equals 15 residues. Trimming removed 3 bases at V and 1 base at J, with 13 bases between. CDR3 residues: CASSFPRTGSYEQYF. The CDR3 DNA reads as TGTGCCAGCAGTTTCCCCCGAACTGGTTCCTACGAGCAGTACTTC.